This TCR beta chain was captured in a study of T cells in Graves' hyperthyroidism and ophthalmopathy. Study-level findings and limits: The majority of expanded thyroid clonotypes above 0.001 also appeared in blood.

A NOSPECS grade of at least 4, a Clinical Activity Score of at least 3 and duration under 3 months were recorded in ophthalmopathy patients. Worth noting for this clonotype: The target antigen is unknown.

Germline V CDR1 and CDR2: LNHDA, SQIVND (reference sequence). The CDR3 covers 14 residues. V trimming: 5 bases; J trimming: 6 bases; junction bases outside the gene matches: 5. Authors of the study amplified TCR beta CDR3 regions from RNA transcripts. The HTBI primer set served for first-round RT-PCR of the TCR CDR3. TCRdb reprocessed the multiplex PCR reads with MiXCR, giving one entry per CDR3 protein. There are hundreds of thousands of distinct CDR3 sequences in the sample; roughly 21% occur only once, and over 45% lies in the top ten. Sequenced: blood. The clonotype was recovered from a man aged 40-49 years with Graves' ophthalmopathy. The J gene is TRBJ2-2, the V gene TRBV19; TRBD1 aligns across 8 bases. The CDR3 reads CASSQDRAAGELFF. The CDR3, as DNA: TGTGCCAGTAGTCAGGACAGGGCCGCCGGGGAGCTGTTTTTT.